Below are 2 T cell receptor beta chains sequenced from a single sample in a study of vaccination and CD4 T cells after COVID-19. The Oncomine TCR Beta short-read assay was applied to DNA of cultured CD4+ T cells. Each CDR3 protein gets one entry after TCRdb re-called the PCR reads with MiXCR. The sample has fewer than 20,000 distinct CDR3 sequences, approximately 44% seen once. These TCRs' antigens remain unknown. The sample's time point: late sampling 161 to 241 days after vaccination in a few convalescent patients. Noted treatment: 10-day PBMC culture with coronavirus spike peptide pools or control peptides (ViraFEST assay). The sample consisted of CD4+ T cells from blood, cultured in vitro, taken about 7 months after SARS-CoV-2 vaccination. These receptors were taken from a human donor who had recovered from COVID-19.

The chain recombines TRBV7-8 with TRBJ2-7; 8 bases align to TRBD2. The CDR3 extends over 16 amino acids. Germline V gene lookup returns CDR1 SGHVS and CDR2 FQNEAQ. V was pared by 4 bases and J by 1 base, with 9 bases of the junction left unmatched. The CDR3 DNA is TGTGCCAGCAGCTCCGGGGGGGGGGCGGGTTCCTACGAGCAGTACTTC. This codes for CASSSGGGAGSYEQYF. The whole variable domain, filled in from reference TRBV7-8 and TRBJ2-7, reads GAGVSQSPRYKVAKRGQDVALRCDPISGHVSLFWYQQALGQGPEFLTYFQNEAQLDKSGLPSDRFFAERPEGSVSTLKIQRTQQEDSAVYLCASSSGGGAGSYEQYFGPGTRLTVT.

This chain connects TRBV7-3 to TRBJ2-1; D call uncertain. Germline CDR1 and CDR2: SGHTA and FQGTGA. Deletions cut 8 bases from V and 2 bases from J, with 13 bases between. This CDR3 is built from 14 residues. The CDR3, as DNA: TGTGCCAGCTCAATCGGTGGGACCTACAATGAGCAGTTCTTC. Its translation: CASSIGGTYNEQFF.